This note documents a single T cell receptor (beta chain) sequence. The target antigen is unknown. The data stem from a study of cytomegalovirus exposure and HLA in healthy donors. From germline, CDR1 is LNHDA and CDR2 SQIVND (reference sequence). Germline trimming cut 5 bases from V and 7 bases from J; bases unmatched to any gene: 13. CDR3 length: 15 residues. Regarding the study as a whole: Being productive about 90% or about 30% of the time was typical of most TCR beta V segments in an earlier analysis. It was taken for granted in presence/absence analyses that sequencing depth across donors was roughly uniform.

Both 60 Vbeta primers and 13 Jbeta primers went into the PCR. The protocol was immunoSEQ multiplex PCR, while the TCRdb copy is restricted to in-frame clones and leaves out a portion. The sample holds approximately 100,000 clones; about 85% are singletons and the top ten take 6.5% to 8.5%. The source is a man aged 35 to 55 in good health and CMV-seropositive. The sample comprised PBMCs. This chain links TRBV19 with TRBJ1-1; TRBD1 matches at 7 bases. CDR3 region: CASSRTDRPPCEAFF. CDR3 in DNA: TGTGCCAGTAGTCGCACGGACAGGCCGCCCTGTGAAGCTTTCTTT.